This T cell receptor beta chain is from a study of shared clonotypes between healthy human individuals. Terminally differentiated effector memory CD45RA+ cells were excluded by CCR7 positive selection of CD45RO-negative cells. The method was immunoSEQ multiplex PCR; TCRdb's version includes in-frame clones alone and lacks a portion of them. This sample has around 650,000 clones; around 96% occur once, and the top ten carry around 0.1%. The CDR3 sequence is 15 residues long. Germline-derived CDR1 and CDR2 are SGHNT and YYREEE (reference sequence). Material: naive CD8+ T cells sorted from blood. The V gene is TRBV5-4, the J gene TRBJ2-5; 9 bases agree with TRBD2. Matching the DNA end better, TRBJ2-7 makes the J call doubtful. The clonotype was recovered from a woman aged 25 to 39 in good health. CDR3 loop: CASSLSWREGYEQYF. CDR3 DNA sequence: TGTGCCAGCAGCTTATCGTGGCGGGAGGGCTACGAGCAGTACTTC.